The 15 T cell receptor beta chains reported below all come from one sample, sequenced in a study of T cell responses to AZD1222 COVID-19 vaccine. Only in-frame clones appear in the TCRdb table, and some are missing; sequencing was by immunoSEQ multiplex PCR. The sample shows 110,000 to 150,000 clones, 80% to 90% of them seen only once. The material sequenced was peripheral blood, taken on day 0 of AZD1222 vaccination. Receptors originate from an adult in good health.

The chain recombines TRBV5-5 with TRBJ1-5; unclear D gene. The CDR3 has 13 amino acids. CDR1 SGHKS and CDR2 YYEKEE come from the germline V gene (reference sequence). V dropped 2 bases and J dropped 4 bases, with 7 bases sitting between them. The CDR3 region has the DNA TGTGCCAGCAGCTTACAAGGAAATCAGCCCCAGCATTTT. It encodes CASSLQGNQPQHF.

This chain joins TRBV15 and TRBJ2-3; D is perhaps TRBD2 (5 bases). This CDR3 contains 14 residues. Germline assignment: CDR1 LNHNV and CDR2 YYDKDF (reference sequence). V lost 3 bases and J lost 0, with 7 bases in between. The CDR3 DNA follows: TGTGCCACCAGCAGTCAGCGGAGCACAGATACGCAGTATTTT. Protein product: CATSSQRSTDTQYF.

CDR3 coding DNA: TGTGCCATCAGTGCGGGACAGGGTGTCCACGAGCAGTACTTC. Residues: CAISAGQGVHEQYF. The chain combines TRBV10-3 with TRBJ2-7, with 9 bases fitting TRBD1. The CDR3 length is 14 residues. CDR1 and CDR2 from the germline V gene are ENHRY and SYGVKD. Losses at the gene ends were 4 bases for V and 5 bases for J; bases not matched to a gene: 6.

The CDR3 here is CASSLWSGTVVEAFF. In nucleotides, the CDR3 is TGTGCCAGCAGTTTATGGTCAGGGACCGTAGTTGAAGCTTTCTTT. This chain connects TRBV27 to TRBJ1-1; perhaps TRBD1 as D (5 bases). The CDR3 covers 15 residues. V lost 1 base to trimming and J lost 7 bases, with 16 bases between them. Looked up from germline, CDR1 is MNHEY and CDR2 is SMNVEV (reference sequence).

The CDR3 region is CASSLMVGRNTEAFF. The CDR3 DNA reads as TGTGCCAGCAGCTTAATGGTCGGTCGAAACACTGAAGCTTTCTTT. This chain uses TRBV7-9 with TRBJ1-1; no clear D gene. CDR1 and CDR2 from the germline V gene are SEHNR and FQNEAQ (reference sequence). There are 15 residues in the CDR3. V dropped 2 bases and J dropped 2 bases, with 12 bases sitting between them.

The chain combines TRBV5-1 with TRBJ1-4; D perhaps matches TRBD1 (5 bases). Trimming removed 3 bases at V and 5 bases at J, with 11 bases between. Germline V lookup: CDR1 SGHRS, CDR2 YFSETQ. The CDR3 sequence is 14 residues long. The CDR3 here is CASSSGRGNEKLFF. The DNA for the CDR3 is TGCGCCAGCAGCTCGGGCCGGGGGAATGAAAAACTGTTTTTT.

This sequence joins TRBV5-1 and TRBJ2-7; tentative D call: TRBD2 (8 bases). The CDR3 runs 16 residues. CDR1 SGHRS and CDR2 YFSETQ come from the germline V gene. V was clipped by 3 bases and J by 1 base, with 17 bases between them. The chain's CDR3 is CASSSKGAGGSYEQYF. CDR3 DNA sequence: TGCGCCAGCAGCTCCAAGGGGGCGGGAGGATCCTACGAGCAGTACTTC.

The CDR3 DNA reads as TGTGCCACCAGCAGAATACCTCACAGGGGAGGGATCACTGAAGCTTTCTTT. Protein product: CATSRIPHRGGITEAFF. The chain combines TRBV15 with TRBJ1-1; 7 nucleotides line up with TRBD1. This CDR3 comprises 17 residues. The V gene end was trimmed by 2 bases and the J gene end by 4 bases; junction bases not matched to a gene: 13. Germline lookup yields CDR1 LNHNV and CDR2 YYDKDF (reference sequence).

The chain uses TRBV4-1 and TRBJ2-3; TRBD2 matches 7 bases. J gave up 5 bases and V 0 bases, and 11 bases lay outside the gene matches. CDR3 length equals 17 residues. Germline V gene sequence: CDR1 MGHRA, CDR2 YSYEKL. CDR3 in amino acids: CASSQDRRAGERDTQYF. The CDR3 nucleotides read TGCGCCAGCAGCCAAGATCGACGGGCGGGAGAACGAGATACGCAGTATTTT.

This chain links TRBV7-9 with TRBJ2-1; 8 nucleotides agree with TRBD2. Germline loops: CDR1 SEHNR, CDR2 FQNEAQ (reference sequence). V shed 5 bases and J 5 bases; nucleotides not matched to a gene: 5. There are 14 residues in the CDR3. In nucleotides, the CDR3 is TGTGCCAGCAGCCAATTACTAGCGGACAATGAGCAGTTCTTC. Protein sequence: CASSQLLADNEQFF.

This chain uses TRBV5-6 with TRBJ2-7; 7 bases fit TRBD1. V dropped 2 bases and J dropped 6; count of bases not matched to a gene: 11. Germline lookup yields CDR1 SGHDT and CDR2 YYEEEE. This CDR3 has 15 amino acids. CDR3 protein: CASSLWTGPWGEQYF. The DNA for the CDR3 is TGTGCCAGCAGCTTATGGACAGGTCCCTGGGGCGAGCAGTACTTC.

This clone was picked up one time. CDR3 sequence: CASSNLPQRGQNTEAFF. The CDR3 bases are TGTGCCAGCAGCAATCTTCCCCAACGGGGGCAGAACACTGAAGCTTTCTTT. This chain uses TRBV21-1 with TRBJ1-1. TRBV21-1 is a pseudogene segment. The CDR3 covers 17 residues.

This rearrangement joins TRBV15 to TRBJ2-1; D call uncertain. Germline CDR1 LNHNV, CDR2 YYDKDF (reference sequence). The CDR3 contains 16 residues. Trimming stripped 4 bases from V and 0 bases from J, with 13 bases between. The CDR3 here is CATSNEQWSSYNEQFF. The CDR3, as DNA: TGTGCCACCAGCAACGAACAGTGGAGCTCCTACAATGAGCAGTTCTTC.

This chain connects TRBV5-1 to TRBJ1-2; 8 bases map to TRBD1. CDR1 and CDR2 (germline): SGHRS, YFSETQ. The CDR3 has 17 residues. Trimming took 0 bases from V and 4 from J; bases not matched to a gene: 11. The CDR3, as DNA: TGCGCCAGCAGCTTGGCCGGGGGAACAGGGGGGAGCTATGGCTACACCTTC. Amino acids: CASSLAGGTGGSYGYTF.

The V and J genes are TRBV7-8 and TRBJ1-1, with TRBD1 as a possible D gene (5 bases). The germline V gene encodes CDR1 SGHVS and CDR2 FQNEAQ. With 3 bases removed from V and 7 bases from J, the gap between germline ends came to 12 bases. This CDR3 region has 13 residues. CDR3 sequence: CASSFRGDDEAFF. In DNA form, the CDR3 reads TGTGCCAGCAGCTTTCGGGGCGACGATGAAGCTTTCTTT.